A single sample is the source of the 12 T cell receptor beta chains below, sequenced in a study of cytomegalovirus exposure and HLA in healthy donors. The data were produced by immunoSEQ multiplex PCR, yet TCRdb's version contains in-frame clones alone and is incomplete. The table records roughly 70,000 clones, 96% of them present only once. The sequenced sample was PBMCs. The receptors stem from a woman between 18 and 29 years old in good health and CMV-seropositive.

The chain has TRBV5-4 and TRBJ2-5; TRBD1 matches 9 bases. The CDR3 totals 15 residues. The germline CDR1 and CDR2 sequences are SGHNT and YYREEE (reference sequence). V gave up 0 bases and J gave up 3 bases; unmatched junction bases: 3. CDR3 region: CASSLGGTGKETQYF. CDR3 DNA sequence: TGTGCCAGCAGCTTGGGAGGGACAGGGAAAGAGACCCAGTACTTC. Full variable domain (missing parts from reference TRBV5-4 and TRBJ2-5): ETGVTQSPTHLIKTRGQQVTLRCSSQSGHNTVSWYQQALGQGPQFIFQYYREEENGRGNFPPRFSGLQFPNYSSELNVNALELDDSALYLCASSLGGTGKETQYFGPGTRLLVL.

The V call is TRBV6-6, the J call TRBJ1-2; a possible D gene is TRBD1 (5 bases). Germline V lookup: CDR1 MNHNY, CDR2 SVGAGI (reference sequence). The CDR3 has 14 amino acids. V lost 11 bases to trimming and J lost 7 bases, with 23 bases between them. The CDR3 DNA reads as TGTGCCGTCCGAGAAACAGGTATGAGGCCTGGCTACACCTTC. The encoded protein is CAVRETGMRPGYTF.

The rearrangement uses TRBV7-2 and TRBJ2-5; D might be TRBD2 (7 bases). Per germline, CDR1 SGHTA and CDR2 FQGNSA. V lost 3 bases, J lost 2 bases, and 19 bases lay in between. The CDR3 contains 17 residues. The CDR3 DNA is TGTGCCAGCAGCTTTAGTAGGGGGGGCCGGTATCAAGAGACCCAGTACTTC. Protein sequence: CASSFSRGGRYQETQYF.

The chain employs TRBV7-2 and TRBJ2-3; 9 bases fit TRBD2. With V trimmed by 1 base and J by 0 bases, 8 bases remained unmatched. The length of the CDR3 is 18 residues. The germline V gene has CDR1 SGHTA and CDR2 FQGNSA. The DNA of the CDR3 is TGTGCCAGCAGCTTAGGTCTAGCGGGAACTTTTAGCACAGATACGCAGTATTTT. This codes for CASSLGLAGTFSTDTQYF.

This sequence joins TRBV5-4 and TRBJ2-6; no clear D gene. The ends were cut back, 1 base at V and 3 bases at J, with 8 bases in the middle. This CDR3 has 15 amino acids. The germline CDR1 and CDR2 sequences are SGHNT and YYREEE (reference sequence). In DNA, the CDR3 is TGTGCCAGCAGCTTGTTACTTTTTGGGGCCAACGTCCTGACTTTC. Its translation is CASSLLLFGANVLTF.

The gene calls are TRBV29-1 and TRBJ2-7, with D perhaps TRBD1 (6 bases). Germline V gene sequence: CDR1 SQVTM, CDR2 ANQGSEA. This CDR3 is 17 amino acids long. The V end lost 5 bases, the J end lost 2 bases, and 25 bases lay between the germline ends. The CDR3 DNA follows: TGCAGCGTTTCCAGGGGCCCTGACAAGCTTTGGGCCTACGAGCAGTACTTC. As protein: CSVSRGPDKLWAYEQYF.

The J gene is TRBJ2-5, the V gene TRBV13; 7 bases are shared with TRBD1. In germline, CDR1 is PRHDT, CDR2 FYEKMQ (reference sequence). The CDR3 contains 16 residues. J was trimmed by 1 base and V by 2 bases; bases with no gene match: 7. The CDR3 spells CASSLRGPPGQETQYF. CDR3 sequence (DNA): TGTGCCAGCAGCTTAAGGGGGCCCCCCGGCCAAGAGACCCAGTACTTC.

The J gene is TRBJ2-1, the V gene TRBV6-1, with 10 nucleotides matching TRBD2. Germline V gene sequence: CDR1 MNHNS, CDR2 SASEGT. The CDR3 sequence is 13 residues long. The CDR3 here is CTVLAGSYNEQFF. The DNA of the CDR3 is TGTACTGTACTAGCGGGGTCCTACAATGAGCAGTTCTTC.

This clone was counted once. The chain is built from TRBV19 and TRBJ2-1, with D perhaps TRBD2 (5 bases). Looked up from germline, CDR1 is LNHDA and CDR2 is SQIVND (reference sequence). The CDR3 totals 17 residues. V was pared by 4 bases and J by 6 bases, with 22 bases between. The CDR3 here is CASSSPGISTKSNEQFF. The CDR3 DNA reads TGTGCCAGTAGTAGCCCCGGGATCAGTACCAAATCCAATGAGCAGTTCTTC.

The chain combines TRBV28 with TRBJ2-1; possibly TRBD1 for D (5 bases). This CDR3 region has 13 residues. V lost 5 bases to trimming and J lost 10 bases, with 15 bases between them. From germline, CDR1 is MDHEN and CDR2 SYDVKM. CDR3 protein: CASSITQGSEQFF. In DNA form, the CDR3 reads TGTGCCAGCAGTATAACTCAGGGATCAGAGCAGTTCTTC.

This clone was detected once. This chain links TRBV30 with TRBJ2-1; D ambiguous. Germline V CDR1 and CDR2: GTSNPN, SVGIG (reference sequence). The CDR3 runs to 15 residues. The V end lost 3 bases, the J end lost 0 bases, and 12 bases lay between the germline ends. DNA for the CDR3: TGTGCCTGGAGACCTGGGCCACTCTCCTACAATGAGCAGTTCTTC. This gives the protein CAWRPGPLSYNEQFF.

The chain has TRBV11-3 and TRBJ1-2; D perhaps matches TRBD1 (6 bases). CDR1 SGHNT and CDR2 YENEEA come from the germline V gene. This CDR3 contains 13 residues. Between the trimmed V and J ends, which lost 5 bases and 2 bases, there was a span of 9 bases. In DNA form, the CDR3 reads TGTGCCAGCAGCAGGGGGTTCAACTATGGCTACACCTTC. It codes for CASSRGFNYGYTF. Using reference TRBV11-3 and TRBJ1-2 for the parts outside the CDR3, the full variable domain is EAGVVQSPRYKIIEKKQPVAFWCNPISGHNTLYWYLQNLGQGPELLIRYENEEAVDDSQLPKDRFSAERLKGVDSTLKIQPAELGDSAVYLCASSRGFNYGYTFGSGTRLTVV.